Given below is one T cell receptor beta chain in context. The target of this receptor is not known. Base qualities are not provided; no much larger clone lies one nucleotide away. Clipping removes 4 bases from V and 0 bases from J, with 1 as the unmatched junction base count. The CDR3, cysteine through phenylalanine, is 14 amino acids long. The entry retains the CDR3 DNA only, 42 bases that are in frame from base 1. From the germline V gene (reference sequence), CDR1 is SGHNT and CDR2 is YYREEE. The record originates from a study of resident and recirculating memory T cells in vitiligo (dated by TCRdb to the late 2010s). Looking at the study overall: For TCR beta sequencing, each of a few stable vitiligo patients provided PBMCs and epidermis from shave biopsies taken at two lesional sites and two nonlesional sites. Human TCR beta sequencing was used to test whether specific clones in lesional vitiligo skin differed from clones in nonlesional skin and blood.

The immunoSEQ hsTCRB kit was used to amplify TCR beta chains from genomic DNA. The immunoSEQ service ran the sequencing of the TCR beta libraries on an Illumina MiSeq instrument. Concerning the study's data processing: Analysis of the repertoire data was performed with the immunoSEQ Analyzer. TCRdb retrieved this table from immuneACCESS and kept in-frame rearrangements only. Not all clones are present; in checked studies, unresolved V genes account for under half, and no reason is known for the remainder. The V and J calls and clone size come from that table; D and trimming were worked out from the DNA. The sample profile shows about 160 clones; roughly four fifths of them were found once. The top ten constitute 20% to 25% of the sample. The full study reports these points: Future mechanistic studies are needed so that the relative contributions of the lesion-infiltrating T cell clones and of human Trm versus Tcm pools can be evaluated. Even within a single patient, overlap and correlation analysis found no significant repertoire overlap between any biopsies apart from each lesion compared with itself. TCR sequences were not found to be conserved across biopsy sites or patients, suggesting that different lesions are infiltrated by different T cell clones, a pattern described as private specificity. No unique dominant TCR clone was detected, and variation in clonality was observed among vitiligo lesions.

Vitiligo counted as stable when lesions had not changed during the previous 6 months. To qualify as stable, patients additionally needed to show no confetti depigmentation, which is a clinical sign of active vitiligo. Anyone who had been treated within the previous three months was excluded from the study. Right before genomic DNA was extracted using the Qiagen DNeasy Blood & Tissue Kit, the samples were homogenized with no cell sorting step. To split the epidermis from the dermis, the tissue was treated with 50 mg/mL Dispase II at 37 degrees C for 1 hour, and the epidermis was then flash-frozen. The chain employs TRBV5-4 and TRBJ1-3, with TRBD1 matching 7 junction bases. This sequence originates from a male donor with vitiligo. Sequences were obtained from lesional skin. In light of the paper, this sample's cell subset or site label describes: depigmented vitiligo lesion skin. This receptor has the CDR3 CASSRDSSGNTIYF. The nucleotides read TGTGCCAGCAGCCGGGACAGCTCTGGAAACACCATATATTTT. With the rest looked up from the reference TRBV5-4 and TRBJ1-3 genes rather than sequenced, the full variable domain is ETGVTQSPTHLIKTRGQQVTLRCSSQSGHNTVSWYQQALGQGPQFIFQYYREEENGRGNFPPRFSGLQFPNYSSELNVNALELDDSALYLCASSRDSSGNTIYFGEGSWLTVV.